This TCR beta chain is drawn from a study of shared clonotypes between healthy human individuals. About the research overall: Sampling drew on donors who were two women and a few men aged 18 to 49. Donors had three CD4 naive, three CD4 memory, two CD8 naive and one CD8 memory plate apiece.

The table came from immunoSEQ multiplex PCR; TCRdb's copy has only in-frame clones and leaves some out. The table lists approximately 640,000 clones, about 78% of them singletons. By its share, this clone is medium-sized. Within the sample, other DNA sequences also encode this same CDR3. V lost 7 bases and J lost 2, with 21 bases in between. The CDR3 is made up of 16 amino acids. Nashville, Tennessee was home to all donors, each a Caucasian adult. This chain connects TRBV23-1 to TRBJ2-7, with a possible D match to TRBD2 (7 bases). TRBV23-1 is given ORF status, its function remaining uncertain. The sample taken for sequencing was memory CD4+ T cells sorted from blood. Subset indicated: CD45RA-negative fraction. This clonotype was obtained from a woman younger than 45 in good health. CDR3 sequence (DNA): TGCGCCAGCACCACAAAGGGGGGGACGGAGGCCTACGAGCAGTACTTC. It yields the protein CASTTKGGTEAYEQYF.